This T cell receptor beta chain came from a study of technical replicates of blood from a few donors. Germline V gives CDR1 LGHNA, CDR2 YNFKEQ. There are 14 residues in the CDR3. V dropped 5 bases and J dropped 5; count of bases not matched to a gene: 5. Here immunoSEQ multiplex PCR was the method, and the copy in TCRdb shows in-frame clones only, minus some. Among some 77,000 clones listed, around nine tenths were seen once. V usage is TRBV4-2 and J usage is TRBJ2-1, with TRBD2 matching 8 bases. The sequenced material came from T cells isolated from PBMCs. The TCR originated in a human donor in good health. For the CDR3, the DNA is TGTGCCAGCAGCTTTAGCGGGAACGACAATGAGCAGTTCTTC. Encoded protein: CASSFSGNDNEQFF.